This is a list of T cell receptor beta chains from one sample in a study of PD-1 blockade in classical Hodgkin lymphoma. Sequenced by immunoSEQ multiplex PCR; TCRdb stores in-frame clones only, minus some. The data hold tens of thousands of clones, with around 80% observed a single time. The sequences come from peripheral blood mononuclear cells (PBMCs), collected before the fourth cycle of nivolumab. Source of these receptors: a human donor with classical Hodgkin lymphoma. CDR3s include the opening cysteine and the closing phenylalanine or tryptophan. The D gene is left open where the match is weak. The listing skips clone size in some rows; elsewhere it reads once, few, many or a size class.

d_call j_call clone_size cdr3_length v_call cdr3_nt cdr3_aa
TRBD2 TRBJ2-3 - 16 TRBV19 TGTGCCAGTAGTGGGGCTAGCGGGGGCAGCACAGATACGCAGTATTTT CASSGASGGSTDTQYF
TRBD1 TRBJ1-2 - 13 TRBV6-5 TGTGCCAGCAGTAAGGACAGGGTTTATGGCTACACCTTC CASSKDRVYGYTF
TRBD2 TRBJ2-7 - 15 TRBV11-1 TGTGCCAGCAGCTTACGGGGGGGTCCGGCCTACGAGCAGTACTTC CASSLRGGPAYEQYF
- TRBJ1-1 - 14 TRBV5-1 TGCGCCAGCATCCCAGGGGCGGGGAACACTGAAGCTTTCTTT CASIPGAGNTEAFF
TRBD2 TRBJ2-1 - 18 TRBV4-3 TGCGCCAGCAGCCAAACCGGAGCCGGGACTAGCGGGAGATGGGAGCAGTTCTTC CASSQTGAGTSGRWEQFF
TRBD2 TRBJ2-7 - 15 TRBV27 TGTGCCAGCAGTCCAGGGACTAGCGAACACTACGAGCAGTACTTC CASSPGTSEHYEQYF
- TRBJ2-5 few 15 TRBV9 TGTGCCAGCAGCTCGGGTCCTTCTCTTGGGGAGACCCAGTACTTC CASSSGPSLGETQYF
- TRBJ2-2 - 15 TRBV6-6 TGTGCCAGCAGTTACTTTGGGTCAGACACTGGGGAGCTGTTTTTT CASSYFGSDTGELFF
- TRBJ1-5 - 15 TRBV6-5 TGTGCCAGCAGTTACTCGGGGGTAGGCGATCAGCCCCAGCATTTT CASSYSGVGDQPQHF
TRBD1 TRBJ2-7 - 15 TRBV6-6 TGTGCCAGCAGTTCCATGACAGGGAACGCCTACGAGCAGTACTTC CASSSMTGNAYEQYF
- TRBJ1-5 few 15 TRBV19 TGTGCCAGTAGAGGGGGTTCAGATAGCAATCAGCCCCAGCATTTT CASRGGSDSNQPQHF
TRBD1 TRBJ1-4 - 16 TRBV6-1 TGTGCCAGCAGTGAATTACAGGGGGCAACTAATGAAAAACTGTTTTTT CASSELQGATNEKLFF
- TRBJ2-7 - 15 TRBV11-2 TGTGCCAGCAGTTTCACGAGGGGGAGATCCTACGAGCAGTACTTC CASSFTRGRSYEQYF
- TRBJ2-2 - 16 TRBV7-8 TGTGCCAGCAGCGTCGTCCGGGGAATTAACACCGGGGAGCTGTTTTTT CASSVVRGINTGELFF
TRBD1 TRBJ2-3 few 18 TRBV4-2 TGTGCCAGCAGCCAAGATTACCGCGGGACAGGGAGCACAGATACGCAGTATTTT CASSQDYRGTGSTDTQYF
- TRBJ1-2 - 16 TRBV2 TGTGCCAGCAGAGCTAGGACGGACGCGTATAACTACGGCTACACCTTC CASRARTDAYNYGYTF
- TRBJ2-3 - 15 TRBV5-8 TGTGCCAGCAGCCGGGACTCCCCCAACACAGATACGCAGTATTTT CASSRDSPNTDTQYF
- TRBJ1-4 few 11 TRBV30 TGTGCCTGGAGTGTATATGAAAAACTGTTTTTT CAWSVYEKLFF
- TRBJ1-4 - 13 TRBV28 TGTGCCAGCAGACAGGGCTCTAATGAAAAACTGTTTTTT CASRQGSNEKLFF
- TRBJ2-5 - 11 TRBV19 TGTGCCAGTAGTACTCAAGAGACCCAGTACTTC CASSTQETQYF
- TRBJ2-7 few 11 TRBV7-2 TGTGCCAGCAGAAGGGATTACGAGCAGTACTTC CASRRDYEQYF
- TRBJ2-3 - 16 TRBV28 TGTGCCAGCAGTGCTCGAGGACGAGGGTACACAGATACGCAGTATTTT CASSARGRGYTDTQYF
- TRBJ2-3 - 16 TRBV5-1 TGCGCCAGCAGCTTGGTCGGGGGAGTTAGGACAGATACGCAGTATTTT CASSLVGGVRTDTQYF
- TRBJ1-1 - 13 TRBV19 TGTGCCAGTACTTTACAGGTGAACACTGAAGCTTTCTTT CASTLQVNTEAFF
- TRBJ2-2 - 15 TRBV10-3 TGTGCCATCAGTGAGTCTAGGGTGGACGTAAGGGAGCTGTTTTTT CAISESRVDVRELFF
- TRBJ2-2 - 13 TRBV9 TGTGCCAGCAGCCCTTCCGGGGCCGGGGAGCTGTTTTTT CASSPSGAGELFF
TRBD1 TRBJ2-2 - 17 TRBV7-7 TGTGCTAGCAGCTTTTTCGGAGGGACAGGGAACACCGGGGAGCTGTTTTTT CASSFFGGTGNTGELFF
- TRBJ1-1 few 14 TRBV7-2 TGTGCCAGCAGCTTATATGGGGGTAGCACTGAAGCTTTCTTT CASSLYGGSTEAFF
- TRBJ1-3 - 14 TRBV9 TGTGCCAGCAGCGGACGTACCTCTGGAAACACCATATATTTT CASSGRTSGNTIYF
- TRBJ1-3 - 13 TRBV29-1 TGCAGCGTTGAGCGGTTCTCTGGAAACACCATATATTTT CSVERFSGNTIYF
TRBD1 TRBJ2-7 - 18 TRBV7-9 TGTGCCAGCAGCTTATCCCCGAGCGGGACAGGGGCCACCTACGAGCAGTACTTC CASSLSPSGTGATYEQYF
TRBD1 TRBJ2-6 - 17 TRBV4-3 TGCGCCAGCAGCCAAGATCTTACAGGGGCTGGGGCCAACGTCCTGACTTTC CASSQDLTGAGANVLTF
TRBD1 TRBJ1-2 - 13 TRBV18 TGTGCCAGCTCCGGGGACAGAAACTATGGCTACACCTTC CASSGDRNYGYTF
- TRBJ2-3 - 12 TRBV11-3 TGTGCCAGCAGCGGGGCATCAGATACGCAGTATTTT CASSGASDTQYF
TRBD1 TRBJ2-4 once 18 TRBV11-2 TGTGCCAGCAGCCCAACGACAGGGGGCACGGTAGCCAAAAACATTCAGTACTTC CASSPTTGGTVAKNIQYF
TRBD2 TRBJ2-5 - 16 TRBV2 TGTGCCAGCAGTGACGGACTAGCGGGGGGGCACGAGACCCAGTACTTC CASSDGLAGGHETQYF
TRBD1 TRBJ2-1 - 16 TRBV4-1 TGCGCCAGCAGCCGCCTCGGGACAGGGAGAACGGGTGAGCAGTTCTTC CASSRLGTGRTGEQFF